The next 2 T cell receptor beta chains were all read from a single sample in a study of blood T cell repertoires in COVID-19. Assay used: immunoSEQ multiplex PCR; TCRdb lists only in-frame clones, some missing. This repertoire shows some 180,000 clones, approximately 91% found once; its top ten account for around 4.8%. The sample was peripheral blood. The receptor source for this set is a man aged 18 to 29 with COVID-19, enrolled during active disease.

The chain links TRBV30 to TRBJ2-7; 7 bases match TRBD1. V was clipped by 0 bases and J by 2 bases; unmatched bases: 7. The CDR3 extends over 15 amino acids. CDR1 is GTSNPN, CDR2 SVGIG, per germline (reference sequence). This CDR3 reads CAWSVLSGQPYEQYF. The CDR3, as DNA: TGTGCCTGGAGTGTCCTTTCGGGACAGCCCTACGAGCAGTACTTC.

The chain joins TRBV4-3 to TRBJ1-3; D call uncertain. V was cut by 0 bases and J by 4 bases, with 7 bases left in between. The CDR3 has 14 amino acids. The V gene's germline CDR1 is LGHNA and CDR2 YSLEER. The CDR3 is CASSQEAPGNTIYF. The CDR3 nucleotides are TGCGCCAGCAGCCAAGAGGCCCCGGGAAACACCATATATTTT.